The next 18 T cell receptor beta chains were all read from a single sample in a study of blood T cell repertoires in COVID-19. Profiled with immunoSEQ multiplex PCR; TCRdb holds only in-frame clones, not every one. The profile covers tens of thousands of clones, with over 80% appearing a single time and just under 45% taken by the ten largest. Sequenced material: peripheral blood. The receptors were gathered from a woman aged 80 or over with acute or convalescent COVID-19.

This clone was detected a few times. This rearrangement joins TRBV12-3 or TRBV12-4 to TRBJ1-5, with D possibly TRBD1 on 6 matching bases. The CDR3 runs to 13 residues. Trimming stripped 8 bases from V and 0 bases from J, with 8 bases between. CDR3 loop: CASQQGSNQPQHF. The CDR3 bases are TGTGCCAGCCAACAGGGTAGCAATCAGCCCCAGCATTTT.

This clone has just one count. The gene calls are TRBV12-3 or TRBV12-4 and TRBJ1-1, with D possibly TRBD1 on 6 matching bases. The ends were cut back, 6 bases at V and 11 bases at J, with 13 bases in the middle. This CDR3 has 11 amino acids. DNA for the CDR3: TGTGCCAGCAGCCATGGACAGTCGGCTTTCTTT. Translating gives CASSHGQSAFF.

This clone was found once. The rearrangement links TRBV19 to TRBJ1-4; TRBD1 agrees at 9 bases. V lost 6 bases and J lost 4; bases outside the gene matches: 6. CDR1 and CDR2 (germline): LNHDA, SQIVND (reference sequence). The CDR3 runs 15 residues. The CDR3 DNA is TGTGCCAGTAGCGCCGAGACAGGGGGTAATGAAAAACTGTTTTTT. As protein: CASSAETGGNEKLFF.

The chain couples TRBV4-2 to TRBJ1-1, with 7 bases aligning to TRBD1. The CDR3 runs to 16 residues. Trimming took 4 bases from V and 5 from J; bases not matched to a gene: 13. Germline assignment: CDR1 LGHNA and CDR2 YNFKEQ. CDR3 coding DNA: TGTGCCAGCAGCCGAGATAGCACAGGGGCCCGGACTGAAGCTTTCTTT. Amino acids: CASSRDSTGARTEAFF.

The genes are TRBV7-2 and TRBJ2-7; 8 bases are a match to TRBD2. Looked up from germline, CDR1 is SGHTA and CDR2 is FQGNSA. After removal of 2 bases from V and 2 bases from J, the junction contained 5 bases not matched to a gene. This CDR3 spans 15 amino acids. DNA of the CDR3: TGTGCCAGCAGCTTAAACGGGGGGGACACCTACGAGCAGTACTTC. Translating it yields CASSLNGGDTYEQYF.

This clone was counted only a few times. The V call is TRBV11-2, the J call TRBJ1-2; no clear D gene. The V end lost 2 bases, the J end lost 8 bases, and 15 bases lay between the germline ends. This CDR3 is built from 14 residues. Looked up from germline, CDR1 is SGHAT and CDR2 is FQNNGV. CDR3 residues: CASSLLGGMLGYTF. The CDR3 DNA reads as TGTGCCAGCAGCTTATTAGGCGGTATGCTCGGCTACACCTTC.

The chain links TRBV3-1 (or the pseudogene TRBV3-2) to TRBJ1-5, with 11 bases matching TRBD1. The CDR3 length is 15 residues. V trimming: 4 bases; J trimming: 6 bases; junction bases outside the gene matches: 5. Germline V gene lookup returns CDR1 LGHDT and CDR2 YNNKEL (reference sequence). The DNA of the CDR3 is TGTGCCAGCAGCCCAGGGACAGGGGGTCCTCAGCCCCAGCATTTT. Translated, it gives CASSPGTGGPQPQHF.

The rearrangement links TRBV4-3 to TRBJ2-7; TRBD1 agrees at 7 bases. This CDR3 contains 13 residues. Germline V lookup: CDR1 LGHNA, CDR2 YSLEER. After removal of 10 bases from V and 1 base from J, the junction contained 7 bases not matched to a gene. DNA of the CDR3: TGCGCCACCCCGACAGGGCGATCCTACGAGCAGTACTTC. Amino acid sequence: CATPTGRSYEQYF.

The chain uses TRBV20-1 and TRBJ1-1; weak D call: TRBD1 (6 bases). This CDR3 comprises 18 residues. Germline assignment: CDR1 DFQATT and CDR2 SNEGSKA (reference sequence). The germline V and J ends were trimmed by 3 bases and 4 bases, with 27 bases remaining between them. The CDR3 coding sequence is TGCAGTGCTAGTGATTCATTGTACCCCACAGGGACGGGCACTGAAGCTTTCTTT. Its translation: CSASDSLYPTGTGTEAFF.

The V call is TRBV2, the J call TRBJ1-1; D remains ambiguous. CDR3 length: 15 amino acids. Germline values: CDR1 SNHLY, CDR2 FYNNEI. The germline V and J ends were trimmed by 2 bases and 1 base, with 11 bases remaining between them. This chain's CDR3 is CASSEYLGGNTEAFF. The CDR3 DNA reads TGTGCCAGCAGTGAATACCTGGGAGGGAACACTGAAGCTTTCTTT.

The chain combines TRBV6-2 or TRBV6-3 with TRBJ2-7; the match to TRBD2 covers 10 bases. V gave up 5 bases and J gave up 6 bases; unmatched junction bases: 10. The germline CDR1 and CDR2 sequences are MNHEY and SVGEGT. This CDR3 comprises 15 residues. CDR3 sequence reads: CASSTLPSGGSEQYF. DNA for the CDR3: TGTGCCAGCAGTACCCTACCTAGCGGGGGTTCCGAGCAGTACTTC.

The rearrangement uses TRBV30 and TRBJ1-1; weak D call: TRBD1 (6 bases). Trimming cost V 0 bases and J 3 bases, with 11 bases left between them. Germline CDR1 and CDR2: GTSNPN and SVGIG (reference sequence). The CDR3 runs to 14 residues. The CDR3 protein is CAWSVRGAYTEAFF. The CDR3 bases are TGTGCCTGGAGTGTACGGGGGGCCTACACTGAAGCTTTCTTT.

This rearrangement joins TRBV6-5 to TRBJ1-1; a weak D match, TRBD1 (5 bases). V lost 7 bases and J lost 8, with 20 bases in between. Germline assignment: CDR1 MNHEY and CDR2 SVGAGI. The CDR3 has 14 amino acids. CDR3 residues: CASTSGWGRSEAFF. DNA of the CDR3: TGTGCCAGCACCTCTGGGTGGGGGAGGTCGGAAGCTTTCTTT.

The chain couples TRBV27 to TRBJ2-2; D ambiguous. V lost 3 bases and J lost 5, with 13 bases in between. This CDR3 region has 15 residues. From germline, CDR1 is MNHEY and CDR2 SMNVEV (reference sequence). CDR3 sequence: CASSFRGQRTGELFF. CDR3 nucleotide sequence: TGTGCCAGCAGTTTCCGTGGCCAAAGAACCGGGGAGCTGTTTTTT.

The V call is TRBV3-1 (or the pseudogene TRBV3-2), the J call TRBJ2-6; 9 bases are a match to TRBD2. Germline V gene lookup returns CDR1 LGHDT and CDR2 YNNKEL (reference sequence). V lost 4 bases to trimming and J lost 0 bases; unmatched junction nucleotides: 4. The CDR3 sequence is 17 residues long. CDR3 sequence (DNA): TGTGCCAGCAGCCGAAGCGGGGGGCACTCTGGGGCCAACGTCCTGACTTTC. It encodes CASSRSGGHSGANVLTF.

This chain links TRBV2 with TRBJ2-2, with 10 nucleotides matching TRBD2. Germline V gene lookup returns CDR1 SNHLY and CDR2 FYNNEI. This CDR3 comprises 15 residues. Trimming at V came to 6 bases and at J to 5 bases, leaving 6 bases not matched to a gene. The chain's CDR3 is CASRAGLAYTGELFF. The CDR3 coding sequence is TGTGCCAGCAGGGCGGGACTAGCGTATACCGGGGAGCTGTTTTTT.

The chain has TRBV30 and TRBJ1-1, with D perhaps TRBD1 (6 bases). CDR1 GTSNPN and CDR2 SVGIG come from the germline V gene (reference sequence). The CDR3 has 13 amino acids. The V end was cut by 5 bases, the J end by 6 bases, with 16 bases between. The CDR3 DNA is TGTGCCTGGGGCCGGACAGTTGGGCCTGAAGCTTTCTTT. Amino acids: CAWGRTVGPEAFF.

The J gene is TRBJ1-1, the V gene TRBV5-1, with a weak D call TRBD1 (5 bases). The germline gives CDR1 SGHRS, CDR2 YFSETQ. CDR3 length equals 14 residues. Deletions cut 6 bases from V and 4 bases from J, with 16 bases between. CDR3 residues: CASTTGEAGTEAFF. Written as DNA, the CDR3 is TGCGCCAGCACCACGGGGGAGGCGGGCACTGAAGCTTTCTTT.